The 5 T cell receptor beta chains reported below all come from one sample, sequenced in a study of T cells in Graves' hyperthyroidism and ophthalmopathy. TCR beta CDR3 regions were amplified from RNA transcripts. The HTBI set primed first-round TCR CDR3 RT-PCR. MiXCR was run by TCRdb on the multiplex PCR reads, yielding one entry per CDR3 protein. The table records some 760,000 distinct CDR3 sequences, 12% to 15% of them present only once. The sequenced sample consisted of blood. These receptors originate from a woman between 18 and 29 years old with Graves' hyperthyroidism.

The sample holds a few counts of this clonotype. The V call is TRBV10-1, the J call TRBJ2-1; 12 bases map to TRBD2. This CDR3 comprises 18 residues. V gave up 2 bases and J gave up 7 bases; unmatched junction bases: 12. Germline V gives CDR1 WNHNN, CDR2 SYGVQD (reference sequence). CDR3 coding DNA: TGCGCCAGCAGTGAGCGGAGGAGTGGACTAGCGGGATTAAATGAGCAGTTCTTC. Translating it yields CASSERRSGLAGLNEQFF.

This clonotype was observed at least ten times. The chain links TRBV30 to TRBJ2-3; D remains unclear. The length of the CDR3 is 16 residues. V was clipped by 2 bases and J by 4 bases, with 19 bases between them. Germline values: CDR1 GTSNPN, CDR2 SVGIG (reference sequence). CDR3 region: CAWSLSHVRVADTQYF. CDR3 coding DNA: TGTGCCTGGAGTCTATCACACGTAAGGGTAGCAGATACGCAGTATTTT. Looking up the rest from reference TRBV30 and TRBJ2-3 gives the full variable domain: SQTIHQWPATLVQPVGSPLSLECTVEGTSNPNLYWYRQAAGRGLQLLFYSVGIGQISSEVPQNLSASRPQDRQFILSSKKLLLSDSGFYLCAWSLSHVRVADTQYFGPGTRLTVL.

This clonotype was seen many times. The V and J genes are TRBV6-2 or TRBV6-3 and TRBJ1-5; D ambiguous. Germline V CDR1 and CDR2: MNHEY, SVGEGT. This CDR3 is 12 amino acids long. Trimming removed 0 bases at V and 9 bases at J, with 6 bases between. The CDR3 reads CASSYSGRPQHF. The CDR3 coding sequence is TGTGCCAGCAGTTACTCGGGCAGGCCCCAGCATTTT.

This sequence joins TRBV6-1 and TRBJ1-2; D is perhaps TRBD1 (6 bases). CDR1 is MNHNS and CDR2 is SASEGT in the germline V gene. The CDR3 contains 18 residues. Trimming left V 5 bases short and J 4 bases short, with 26 bases between. CDR3 sequence reads: CASSTTSVRGKGVYGYTF. The CDR3 DNA reads as TGTGCCAGCAGTACCACCAGCGTCAGGGGTAAAGGAGTCTATGGCTACACCTTC.

This clonotype was observed at least ten times. This chain uses TRBV3-1 with TRBJ2-3, with D tentatively TRBD1 (6 bases). Trimming removed 1 base at V and 3 bases at J, with 8 bases between. The germline V gene encodes CDR1 LGHDT and CDR2 YNNKEL (reference sequence). The CDR3 loop spans 14 amino acids. The CDR3 nucleotides are TGTGCCAGCAGCCAAGCAGGGGTAACAGATACGCAGTATTTT. This encodes CASSQAGVTDTQYF.